This T cell receptor (beta chain) derives from a study of cytomegalovirus exposure and HLA in healthy donors. Overall study context: Roughly 180 million T cells yielded some 100 million unique TCR beta sequences, as an earlier analysis found.

CDR1 is MNHEY and CDR2 is SVGAGI in the germline V gene. CDR3 length: 15 residues. The V end lost 5 bases, the J end lost 0 bases, and 11 bases lay between the germline ends. PCR was performed using 60 Vbeta and 13 Jbeta primers. Profiled with immunoSEQ multiplex PCR; TCRdb holds only in-frame clones, not every one. The sample carries about 130,000 clones, 10% to 13% recorded once. This clone occurred a few times. No antigen is known for it. Overall study findings and caveats: Most TCR sequences were uncommon, yet certain public TCRs appeared in many donors.

The chain has TRBV6-5 and TRBJ1-3; possibly TRBD1 for D (6 bases). What was sequenced was PBMCs. This TCR came from a woman under 30 in good health and CMV-seropositive. CDR3 coding DNA: TGTGCCAGCAGTCCTCGGGACAACTCTGGAAACACCATATATTTT. Amino acid sequence: CASSPRDNSGNTIYF.